This TCR beta chain was captured in a study of beta chain features in type 1 diabetes. Study at large: In all, more than 90,000,000 sorted cells from all samples were analyzed.

Germline CDR1 and CDR2: SNHLY and FYNNEI. Trimming pared 3 bases from V and 4 bases from J, leaving 12 bases between. The CDR3 length is 14 residues. Regarding the study as a whole: More deletions and fewer insertions at VDJ junctions were seen in type 1 diabetes patients. Type 1 diabetes patients had TCRB CDR3s that were shorter (moderately but significantly so) in all four CD4+ subsets.

This clone was detected only a few times. Its antigen is not known. Isolated RNA was reverse transcribed in full, so expressed TCRB transcripts were sequenced. An average near 3.57 million reads came from naive, central memory and regulatory T cell samples. Only in-frame clones appear in the TCRdb table, and some are missing; sequencing was by immunoSEQ multiplex PCR. The repertoire holds 300,000 to 400,000 clones, roughly 13% seen once, with roughly 0.016% in the top ten. Donors contributed one heparinised blood draw apiece, averaging around 120 mL. Sequencing was carried out using naive CD4+ T cells from blood. The clonotype originates from a woman between 18 and 29 years old with type 1 diabetes. The V and J genes are TRBV2 and TRBJ1-2, with D unclear. Here the CDR3 DNA reads TGTGCCAGCAGTGAGGTTCCGGTTTTCTATGGCTACACCTTC. This sequence encodes CASSEVPVFYGYTF.